The clone carrying this T cell receptor beta chain was seen only a few times. The antigen remains undetermined. The sample holds other DNA sequences that translate to the same CDR3. Trimming pared 0 bases from V and 1 base from J, leaving 6 bases between. Germline assignment: CDR1 GTSNPN and CDR2 SVGIG (reference sequence). The CDR3 covers 13 residues. The source of the sample is a study of beta chain features in type 1 diabetes. All of the sorted populations showed purity greater than 95%. Study results and caveats: cDNA sequencing could over-represent cells with high TCR expression. A potential PCR bias toward shorter templates would be equal in patient and control samples. Researchers report that Type 1 diabetes patients had moderately but significantly shorter TCRB CDR3s across all four CD4+ subsets. For type 1 diabetes patients, VDJ junctions showed fewer insertions and more deletions.

Expressed TCRB transcripts were sequenced because the isolated RNA had all been reverse transcribed beforehand. Here immunoSEQ multiplex PCR was the method, and the copy in TCRdb shows in-frame clones only, minus some. Of a few hundred thousand clones in the sample, about 15% are singletons; the top ten hold approximately 0.018%. This chain uses TRBV30 with TRBJ1-1, with D unclear. The sequenced sample was naive CD4+ T cells from blood. This clonotype was sampled from a young man with type 1 diabetes. CDR3 sequence (DNA): TGTGCCTGGAGTGTACAATCGAACACTGAAGCTTTCTTT. Residues: CAWSVQSNTEAFF.